These T cell receptor beta chains were read from a single sample in a study of beta chain features in type 1 diabetes. TCRdb keeps only in-frame clones here, not all; method: immunoSEQ multiplex PCR. The table lists 350,000 to 400,000 clones, roughly 12% of them singletons. The sequenced material came from naive CD4+ T cells from blood. These receptors were taken from a woman between 18 and 29 years old with type 1 diabetes. The CDR3 runs from the conserved cysteine through the conserved F or W. The order of the fields is D gene, J gene, clone size, V gene, CDR3 DNA, CDR3 protein. A D gene is named only where the DNA matches it firmly. Some rows have no size entry. The others give once, few or many, or a class for an expanded clone.

>-|TRBJ2-7|-|TRBV29-1
TGCAGCGTTTCCGAGGATACCCCCGAGCAGTACTTC
CSVSEDTPEQYF
>-|TRBJ1-2|few|TRBV28
TGTGCCAGCAGCCCCTTCCGGGGAGGGGGCTACACCTTC
CASSPFRGGGYTF
>-|TRBJ2-1|few|TRBV4-1
TGCGCCAGCAGCCAAGATTGGAATAGCGGCTACAATGAGCAGTTCTTC
CASSQDWNSGYNEQFF
>-|TRBJ2-5|few|TRBV6-6
TGTGCCAGCAGTTTTGGTTCCAGCGGGGAGACCCAGTACTTC
CASSFGSSGETQYF
>TRBD2|TRBJ2-3|few|TRBV4-3
TGCGCCAGCAGCCAAGATCAATTAGCGCTAGCGGGGACTACAGATACGCAGTATTTT
CASSQDQLALAGTTDTQYF
>-|TRBJ1-2|-|TRBV19
TGTGCCAGTAGTCCCCTGGCAGGTGGTCCTGGCTACACCTTC
CASSPLAGGPGYTF
>-|TRBJ2-7|-|TRBV14
TGTGCCAGCAGCCAAGATCGTTACAGCTCCTACGAGCAGTACTTC
CASSQDRYSSYEQYF
>TRBD1|TRBJ1-5|few|TRBV28
TGTGCCACTGACAGGGGCCGTCAGCCCCAGCATTTT
CATDRGRQPQHF
>-|TRBJ2-5|-|TRBV18
TGTGCCAGCTCACCAGACTTACAAGAGACCCAGTACTTC
CASSPDLQETQYF
>-|TRBJ1-1|few|TRBV29-1
TGCAGCGTTGACCGCGGGTTGGACACTGAAGCTTTCTTT
CSVDRGLDTEAFF
>-|TRBJ1-2|-|TRBV7-9
TGTGCCAGCAGCTTAGGAGGGGGATATGGCTACACCTTC
CASSLGGGYGYTF
>-|TRBJ1-2|once|TRBV7-2
TGTGCCAGCAGCTTAGGGTTGACAGATGGCTACACCTTC
CASSLGLTDGYTF
>TRBD1|TRBJ2-7|-|TRBV7-2
TGTGCCAGCAGCATTGCGGGGACAGGGACATCCTACGAGCAGTACTTC
CASSIAGTGTSYEQYF
>TRBD1|TRBJ2-3|few|TRBV5-1
TGCGCCAGCAGCCCCGGGACAGTGACAGATACGCAGTATTTT
CASSPGTVTDTQYF
>-|TRBJ2-7|few|TRBV21-1
TGTGCCAGCAGTCCAACCGCAGGGAGGGTGTGGGAGCAGTACTTC
CASSPTAGRVWEQYF
>TRBD1|TRBJ2-7|few|TRBV4-3
TGCGCCAGCAGCCAATCGGACAGGGGACAGCAGTACTTC
CASSQSDRGQQYF
>-|TRBJ1-2|-|TRBV6-5
TGTGCCAGCAGTTACGGGGGGGCCTATGGCTACACCTTC
CASSYGGAYGYTF
>-|TRBJ2-1|few|TRBV25-1
TGTGCCAGCAGGAGTATTCACAATGAGCAGTTCTTC
CASRSIHNEQFF
>TRBD2|TRBJ2-1|few|TRBV5-6
TGTGCCAGCAGCGTGGGACCCGGGAGGGGCAATGAGCAGTTCTTC
CASSVGPGRGNEQFF
>TRBD1|TRBJ2-5|few|TRBV15
TGTGCCACCAGCAGCAGGACAGGGGCCCAAGAGACCCAGTACTTC
CATSSRTGAQETQYF
>-|TRBJ2-3|-|TRBV4-1
TGCGCCAGCAGCCCGCTATTCGAGAGCACAGATACGCAGTATTTT
CASSPLFESTDTQYF
>TRBD1|TRBJ2-4|-|TRBV13
TGTGCCAGCAGCTCCCAGGGACAGGGAGCCAAAAACATTCAGTACTTC
CASSSQGQGAKNIQYF
>-|TRBJ2-5|few|TRBV29-1
TGCAGCGTTGATACCCTGACGGGTCCCGGAGAGACCCAGTACTTC
CSVDTLTGPGETQYF
>-|TRBJ2-5|few|TRBV21-1
TGTGCCAGCAGCCCCTCGGCGGGGGGACAAGAGACCCAGTACTTC
CASSPSAGGQETQYF
>-|TRBJ1-1|-|TRBV18
TGTGCCAGCTCACCAGGCCAGAACACTGAAGCTTTCTTT
CASSPGQNTEAFF
>TRBD2|TRBJ2-7|few|TRBV5-4
TGTGCCAGCAGCTTCCGAGCGGCGGGAGGCCCCTACGAGCAGTACTTC
CASSFRAAGGPYEQYF
>TRBD1|TRBJ1-1|-|TRBV27
TGTGCCAGCACCAGGGACAGGGTGAGGGGCACTGAAGCTTTCTTT
CASTRDRVRGTEAFF
>TRBD1|TRBJ1-2|-|TRBV5-6
TGTGCCAGCAGCCGGGACAGGGCTGGGGGCTACACCTTC
CASSRDRAGGYTF
>-|TRBJ2-6|-|TRBV5-1
TGCGCCAGCAGGTTTCCCGCGACACCCACTGGGGCCAACGTCCTGACTTTC
CASRFPATPTGANVLTF
>-|TRBJ2-5|few|TRBV7-2
TGTGCCAGCAGCTTAGCCGGGGTCGGCCGGGAGACCCAGTACTTC
CASSLAGVGRETQYF